A selection of T cell receptor beta chains follows, all from one sample in a study of T cell responses to AZD1222 COVID-19 vaccine. TCRdb keeps only in-frame clones here, not all; method: immunoSEQ multiplex PCR. The sample yields 100,000 to 150,000 clones, over 85% seen once. The source was peripheral blood, collected 28 days after the second AZD1222 dose. These receptors all stem from an adult who received the AZD1222 COVID-19 vaccine. Both conserved end residues are trimmed from each CDR3. D genes are given only for firm matches. Rows may omit the clone size; those that give it use once, few, many or a size class.

ASSPGGGEKLF NA TRBJ1-4 TRBV18 NA
ASSERTVNTEAF NA TRBJ1-1 TRBV2 NA
ASSTSTDTQY NA TRBJ2-3 TRBV5-4 NA
ASSVVAGEGDTQY TRBD2 TRBJ2-3 TRBV9 NA
AIPGQANTGELF TRBD1 TRBJ2-2 TRBV10-3 once
AWGSRPLNEQF NA TRBJ2-1 TRBV28 once
AISESQGITGNTIY NA TRBJ1-3 TRBV10-3 NA
ASSQEWDWREGGNEQF TRBD2 TRBJ2-1 TRBV14 NA
ASSLELLPRQNNEQF NA TRBJ2-1 TRBV7-8 once
ASTRRAVRRIEQF NA TRBJ2-1 TRBV21-1 NA
ASSHNYEQY NA TRBJ2-7 TRBV6-5 NA
ASSYGLAGGPNIQY TRBD2 TRBJ2-4 TRBV7-9 NA
AWSSRQGQGF NA TRBJ1-1 TRBV30 NA
ASSPQGENTEAF TRBD1 TRBJ1-1 TRBV28 NA
ASSLAGSSETQY NA TRBJ2-5 TRBV7-9 NA
ASSLVGDSEQY NA TRBJ2-7 TRBV11-3 NA
ASSYDRGRTEAF TRBD1 TRBJ1-1 TRBV6-5 once
ASSPGTGHTGELF TRBD1 TRBJ2-2 TRBV7-2 few
ARSLDRGHTEAF TRBD1 TRBJ1-1 TRBV5-3 NA
ASSPTRRRANTEAF NA TRBJ1-1 TRBV7-8 NA
ASIREPGLAGEQY TRBD2 TRBJ2-7 TRBV4-1 NA
ASSLTAGVNEKLF NA TRBJ1-4 TRBV7-6 NA
ASSWGGADEAF NA TRBJ1-1 TRBV5-1 NA
ASMLTTRRTETQY NA TRBJ2-5 TRBV27 NA
ASSPSLFRDTRNSPLH NA TRBJ1-6 TRBV5-5 NA
ATSRAENTEAF NA TRBJ1-1 TRBV24-1 NA
ASSTLNSGQAF NA TRBJ1-1 TRBV9 NA
ASSPRAGVGQPQH NA TRBJ1-5 TRBV9 NA
ASSLYASETYEQY NA TRBJ2-7 TRBV5-1 few
ASSHVQAAYGYT NA TRBJ1-2 TRBV3-1/TRBV3-2 NA
ASSSLGQGKSNEQF NA TRBJ2-1 TRBV21-1 NA
ASSGGLYNEQF NA TRBJ2-1 TRBV18 NA
SASGAGVSTDTQY TRBD2 TRBJ2-3 TRBV20-1 NA
ASSEGTSGPYEQY TRBD2 TRBJ2-7 TRBV2 NA
ATSDRLAGVYEQF TRBD2 TRBJ2-1 TRBV24-1 NA
ASSLVPGLGEQY NA TRBJ2-7 TRBV27 once
ASSASGGKAKNIQY NA TRBJ2-4 TRBV7-3 NA
ASSLVGGGDNQPQH NA TRBJ1-5 TRBV5-5 NA
ASSPLGRGEGETQY NA TRBJ2-5 TRBV9 few
ATKREMADTQY TRBD2 TRBJ2-3 TRBV6-6 NA
ASSPPTDTQY NA TRBJ2-3 TRBV5-1 NA
ASSLGGGGSEKLF TRBD1 TRBJ1-4 TRBV7-7 NA
ASSLEGGGGETQY NA TRBJ2-5 TRBV11-3 NA
SVASGANVLT NA TRBJ2-6 TRBV29-1 NA
ASSGTSGVNEQY TRBD2 TRBJ2-7 TRBV6-2/TRBV6-3 NA
ASSLMASGQETQY TRBD2 TRBJ2-5 TRBV7-3 NA
ASSFRGIAGTEAF NA TRBJ1-1 TRBV27 NA
ASSLGVGYGNTQY NA TRBJ2-3 TRBV7-2 NA
ASSLLNSPLH NA TRBJ1-6 TRBV12-3/TRBV12-4 NA
ASSPRRDLDWF NA TRBJ2-1 TRBV5-4 NA
ASSYGPQGRETQY NA TRBJ2-5 TRBV6-5 NA
ASSERGQGLEIPTNEKLF TRBD1 TRBJ1-4 TRBV10-1 NA
ASSIDRTRGQPQH NA TRBJ1-5 TRBV19 NA
ASSKDESRGYT NA TRBJ1-2 TRBV12-3/TRBV12-4 once
ASSLYGGYGYT NA TRBJ1-2 TRBV27 NA
ASSYTAANTEAF NA TRBJ1-1 TRBV6-6 NA
AWSVTGAGTEAF NA TRBJ1-1 TRBV30 once
ASKWAANEKLF NA TRBJ1-4 TRBV2 NA
ASRQTTGGAIYEQY TRBD1 TRBJ2-7 TRBV5-1 NA